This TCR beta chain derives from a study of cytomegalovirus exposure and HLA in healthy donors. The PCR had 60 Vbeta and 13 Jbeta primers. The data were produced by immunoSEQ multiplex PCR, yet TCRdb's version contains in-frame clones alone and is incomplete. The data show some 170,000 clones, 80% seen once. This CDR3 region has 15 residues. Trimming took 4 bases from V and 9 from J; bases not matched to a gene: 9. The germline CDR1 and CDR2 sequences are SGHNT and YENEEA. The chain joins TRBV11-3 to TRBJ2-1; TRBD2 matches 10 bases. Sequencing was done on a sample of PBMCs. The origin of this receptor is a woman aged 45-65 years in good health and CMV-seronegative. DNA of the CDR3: TGTGCCAGCAGCTCAGTCTCTAGCGGGAGAGGTGAGCAGTTCTTC. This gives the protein CASSSVSSGRGEQFF.